A single T cell receptor (beta chain) is shown here with its context. The antigen is unknown. V lost 2 bases and J 7 bases, leaving 20 bases between the germline ends. There are 16 residues in the CDR3. CDR1 MDHEN and CDR2 SYDVKM come from the germline V gene. The data derive from a study of cytotoxic CD8 clonotypes in ibrutinib-treated CLL. Whole-study results and caveats: Higher circulating CD8+ T-cell counts strongly accompanied higher baseline clonality, above age-matched healthy donors.

TCRdb's copy holds only in-frame clones and misses some; the assay was immunoSEQ multiplex PCR. Among more than 140,000 clones listed, about 80% were seen once. The chain has TRBV28 and TRBJ1-1; D might be TRBD1 (6 bases). This TCR came from a human donor with chronic lymphocytic leukemia. Sequencing was performed on PBMCs, taken after 12 months of ibrutinib treatment. CDR3: CASSLISLGGLDEAFF. The CDR3 bases are TGTGCCAGCAGTTTAATATCACTCGGGGGGCTTGATGAAGCTTTCTTT.